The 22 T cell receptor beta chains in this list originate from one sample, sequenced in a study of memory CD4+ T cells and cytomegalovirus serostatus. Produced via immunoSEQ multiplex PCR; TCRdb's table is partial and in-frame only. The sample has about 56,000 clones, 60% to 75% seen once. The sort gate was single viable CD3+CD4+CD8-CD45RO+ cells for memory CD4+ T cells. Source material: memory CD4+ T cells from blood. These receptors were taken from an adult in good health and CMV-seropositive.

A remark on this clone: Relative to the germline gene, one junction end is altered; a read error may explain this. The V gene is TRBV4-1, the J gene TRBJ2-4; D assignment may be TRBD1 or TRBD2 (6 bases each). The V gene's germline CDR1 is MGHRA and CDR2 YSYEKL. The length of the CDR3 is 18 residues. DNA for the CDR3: TGCGCCAGCAGCCAAGGGCAGGGAGGACAGACAACCAAACACATTCAGTACTTC. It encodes CASSQGQGGQTTKHIQYF.

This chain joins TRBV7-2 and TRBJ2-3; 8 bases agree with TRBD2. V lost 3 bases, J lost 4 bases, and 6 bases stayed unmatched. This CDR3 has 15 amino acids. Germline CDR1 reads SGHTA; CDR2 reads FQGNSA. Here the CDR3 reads CASSFSGDPADTQYF. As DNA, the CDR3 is TGTGCCAGCAGCTTTAGCGGGGACCCCGCAGATACGCAGTATTTT. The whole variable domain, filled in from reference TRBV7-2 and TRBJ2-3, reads GAGVSQSPSNKVTEKGKDVELRCDPISGHTALYWYRQSLGQGLEFLIYFQGNSAPDKSGLPSDRFSAERTGGSVSTLTIQRTQQEDSAVYLCASSFSGDPADTQYFGPGTRLTVL.

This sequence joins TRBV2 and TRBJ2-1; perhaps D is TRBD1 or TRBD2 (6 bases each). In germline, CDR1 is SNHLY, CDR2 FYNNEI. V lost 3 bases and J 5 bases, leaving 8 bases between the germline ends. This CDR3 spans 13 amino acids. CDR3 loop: CASSERGDNEQFF. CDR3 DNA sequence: TGTGCCAGCAGTGAGAGGGGGGACAATGAGCAGTTCTTC.

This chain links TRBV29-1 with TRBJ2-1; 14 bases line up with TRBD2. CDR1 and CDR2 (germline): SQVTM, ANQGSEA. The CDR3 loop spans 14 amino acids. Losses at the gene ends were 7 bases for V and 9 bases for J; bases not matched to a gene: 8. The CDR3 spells CSAGTSGSWGEQFF. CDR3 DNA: TGCAGCGCTGGGACTAGCGGGAGTTGGGGTGAGCAGTTCTTC.

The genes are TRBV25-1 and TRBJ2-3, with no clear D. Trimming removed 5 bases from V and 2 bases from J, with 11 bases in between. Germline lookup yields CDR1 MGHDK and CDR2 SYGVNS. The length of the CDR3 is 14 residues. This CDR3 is CASSQVGSTDTQYF. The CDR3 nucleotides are TGTGCCAGCAGTCAGGTCGGCTCCACAGATACGCAGTATTTT.

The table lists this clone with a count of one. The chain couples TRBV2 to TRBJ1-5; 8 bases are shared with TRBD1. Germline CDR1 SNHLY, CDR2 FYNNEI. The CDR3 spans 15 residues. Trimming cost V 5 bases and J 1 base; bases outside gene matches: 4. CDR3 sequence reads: CASSTGQGSNQPQHF. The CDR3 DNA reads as TGTGCCAGCAGTACCGGACAGGGCAGCAATCAGCCCCAGCATTTT. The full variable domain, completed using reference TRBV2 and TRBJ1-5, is EPEVTQTPSHQVTQMGQEVILRCVPISNHLYFYWYRQILGQKVEFLVSFYNNEISEKSEIFDDQFSVERPDGSNFTLKIRSTKLEDSAMYFCASSTGQGSNQPQHFGDGTRLSIL.

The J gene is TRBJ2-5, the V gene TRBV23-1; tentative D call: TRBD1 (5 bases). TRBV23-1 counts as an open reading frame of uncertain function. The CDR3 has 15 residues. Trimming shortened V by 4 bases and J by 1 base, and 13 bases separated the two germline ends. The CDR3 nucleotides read TGCGCCAGCAGTCGTGGGGCACCCTTCCAAGAGACCCAGTACTTC. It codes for CASSRGAPFQETQYF.

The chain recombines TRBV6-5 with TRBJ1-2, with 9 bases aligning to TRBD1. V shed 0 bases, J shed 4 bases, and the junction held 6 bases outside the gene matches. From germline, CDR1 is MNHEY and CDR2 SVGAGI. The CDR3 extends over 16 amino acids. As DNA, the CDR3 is TGTGCCAGCAGTTACTCGGGACAGGGCATCCTCTATGGCTACACCTTC. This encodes CASSYSGQGILYGYTF.

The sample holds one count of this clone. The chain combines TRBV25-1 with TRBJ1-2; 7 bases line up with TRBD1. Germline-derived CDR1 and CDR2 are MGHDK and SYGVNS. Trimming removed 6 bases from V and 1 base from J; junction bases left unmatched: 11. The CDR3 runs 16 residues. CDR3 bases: TGTGCCAGCAGCTATTCCGGGACAGCGGGTAACTATGGCTACACCTTC. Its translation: CASSYSGTAGNYGYTF.

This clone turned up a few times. The CDR3: CAWGDGINYGYTF. The CDR3 DNA reads TGTGCCTGGGGGGACGGTATTAACTATGGCTACACCTTC. This sequence joins TRBV30 and TRBJ1-2; perhaps TRBD1 as D (5 bases). Per the germline V gene, CDR1 is GTSNPN and CDR2 is SVGIG (reference sequence). This CDR3 contains 13 residues. V lost 5 bases, J lost 1 base, and 11 bases lay in between. Complete variable domain (other parts from reference TRBV30 and TRBJ1-2): SQTIHQWPATLVQPVGSPLSLECTVEGTSNPNLYWYRQAAGRGLQLLFYSVGIGQISSEVPQNLSASRPQDRQFILSSKKLLLSDSGFYLCAWGDGINYGYTFGSGTRLTVV.

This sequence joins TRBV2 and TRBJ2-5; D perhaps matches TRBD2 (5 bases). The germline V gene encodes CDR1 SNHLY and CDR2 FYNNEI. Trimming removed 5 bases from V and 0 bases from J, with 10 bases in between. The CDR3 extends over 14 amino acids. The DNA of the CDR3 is TGTGCCAGCAGTATTCAGGACTACCAAGAGACCCAGTACTTC. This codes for CASSIQDYQETQYF.

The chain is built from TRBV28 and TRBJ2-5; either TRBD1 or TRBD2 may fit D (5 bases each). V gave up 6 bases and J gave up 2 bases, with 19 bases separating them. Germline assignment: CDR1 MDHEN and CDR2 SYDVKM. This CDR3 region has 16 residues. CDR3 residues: CASRERGNRRQETQYF. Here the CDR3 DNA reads TGTGCCAGCAGGGAAAGAGGAAACAGGAGGCAAGAGACCCAGTACTTC.

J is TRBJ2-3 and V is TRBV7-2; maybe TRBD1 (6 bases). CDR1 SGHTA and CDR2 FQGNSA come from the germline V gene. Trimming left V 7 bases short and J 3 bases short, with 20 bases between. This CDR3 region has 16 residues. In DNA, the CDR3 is TGTGCCAGCATCAAACAGGGAACCCAAGAAACAGATACGCAGTATTTT. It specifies CASIKQGTQETDTQYF.

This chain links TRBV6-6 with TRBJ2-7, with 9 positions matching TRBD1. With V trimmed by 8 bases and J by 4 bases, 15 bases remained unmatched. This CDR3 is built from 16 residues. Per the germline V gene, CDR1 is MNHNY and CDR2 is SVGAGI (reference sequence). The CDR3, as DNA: TGTGCCAGCCGGGCGGGGACAGGGTTTCAATTTTACGAGCAGTACTTC. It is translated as CASRAGTGFQFYEQYF.

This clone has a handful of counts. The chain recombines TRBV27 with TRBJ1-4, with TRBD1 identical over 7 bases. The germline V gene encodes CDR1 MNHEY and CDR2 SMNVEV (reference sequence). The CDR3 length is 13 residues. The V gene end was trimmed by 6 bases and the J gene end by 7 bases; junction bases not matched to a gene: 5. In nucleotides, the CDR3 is TGTGCCAGCAGAAGACAGGGAGGTGAAAAACTGTTTTTT. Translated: CASRRQGGEKLFF.

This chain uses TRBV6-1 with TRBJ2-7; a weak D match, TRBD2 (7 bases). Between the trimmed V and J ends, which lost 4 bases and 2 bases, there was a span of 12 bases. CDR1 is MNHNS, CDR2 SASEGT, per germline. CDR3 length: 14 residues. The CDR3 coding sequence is TGTGCCAGCAGTGCATCGGGGGGCCCCTACGAGCAGTACGTC. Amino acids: CASSASGGPYEQYV.

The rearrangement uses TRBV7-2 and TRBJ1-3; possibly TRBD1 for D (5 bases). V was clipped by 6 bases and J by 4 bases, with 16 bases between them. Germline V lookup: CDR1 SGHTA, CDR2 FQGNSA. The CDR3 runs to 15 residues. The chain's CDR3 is CASRVRGVSGNTIYF. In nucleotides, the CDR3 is TGTGCCAGCAGGGTGAGGGGAGTTTCCGGAAACACCATATATTTT.

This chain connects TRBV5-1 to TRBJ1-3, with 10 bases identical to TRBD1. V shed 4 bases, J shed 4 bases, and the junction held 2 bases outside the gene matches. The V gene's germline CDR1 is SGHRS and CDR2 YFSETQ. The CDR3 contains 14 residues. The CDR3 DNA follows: TGCGCCAGCAGCCTGGGACAGGGGGGAAACACCATATATTTT. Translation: CASSLGQGGNTIYF.

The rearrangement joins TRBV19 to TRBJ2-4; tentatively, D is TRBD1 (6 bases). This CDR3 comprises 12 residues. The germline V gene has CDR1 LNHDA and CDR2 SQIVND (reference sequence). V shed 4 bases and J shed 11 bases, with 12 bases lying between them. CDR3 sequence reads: CASSTSDRFQYF. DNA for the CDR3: TGTGCCAGTAGTACCTCGGACAGATTTCAGTACTTC.

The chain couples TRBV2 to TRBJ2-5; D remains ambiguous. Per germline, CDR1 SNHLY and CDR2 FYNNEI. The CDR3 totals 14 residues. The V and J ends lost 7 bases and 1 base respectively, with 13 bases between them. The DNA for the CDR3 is TGTGCCAGCAATATGGTACGGACCCAAGAGACCCAGTACTTC. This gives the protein CASNMVRTQETQYF.

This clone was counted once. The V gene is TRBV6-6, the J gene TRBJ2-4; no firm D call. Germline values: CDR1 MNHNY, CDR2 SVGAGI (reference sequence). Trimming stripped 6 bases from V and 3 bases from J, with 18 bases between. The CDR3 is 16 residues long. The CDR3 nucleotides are TGTGCCAGCAGGGAACGCAATAAAGAACGCAAAAACATTCAGTACTTC. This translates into CASRERNKERKNIQYF.

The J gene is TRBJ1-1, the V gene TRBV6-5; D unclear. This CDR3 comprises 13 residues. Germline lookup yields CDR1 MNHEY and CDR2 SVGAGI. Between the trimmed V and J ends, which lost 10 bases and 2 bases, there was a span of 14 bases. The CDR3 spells CATALRRNTEAFF. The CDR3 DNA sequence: TGTGCCACCGCCCTAAGGAGAAACACTGAAGCTTTCTTT.